The next 20 T cell receptor beta chains were all read from a single sample in a study of T-cell reconstitution after alpha-beta-depleted transplantation in children. Preparation of the TCRbeta library was carried out with unique molecular identifiers. TCRdb called the PCR reads again in MiXCR, with one record for every CDR3 protein. The table shows about 400,000 distinct CDR3 sequences, with 20% occurring only once. The specimen comprised PBMCs from the stem cell graft donor, sampled from the stem cell graft. The receptors stem from a human donor who donated a stem cell graft to a child with acute myeloid leukemia.

The chain has TRBV6-5 and TRBJ1-1; D possibly corresponds to TRBD1 (5 bases). The CDR3 sequence is 14 residues long. From germline, CDR1 is MNHEY and CDR2 SVGAGI. V lost 2 bases and J 5 bases, leaving 12 bases between the germline ends. The CDR3 DNA reads TGTGCCAGCAGTTACCCGGGGCGGCGGACTGAAGCTTTCTTT. Encoded protein: CASSYPGRRTEAFF.

The chain joins TRBV5-1 to TRBJ2-1, with TRBD2 matching over 9 bases. Trimming cost V 6 bases and J 9 bases; bases outside gene matches: 10. The CDR3 has 14 amino acids. Germline-derived CDR1 and CDR2 are SGHRS and YFSETQ. CDR3 region: CASTTDSGRTEQFF. The CDR3 nucleotides are TGCGCCAGCACCACGGATAGCGGGAGAACTGAGCAGTTCTTC. Using reference TRBV5-1 and TRBJ2-1 for the parts outside the CDR3, the full variable domain is KAGVTQTPRYLIKTRGQQVTLSCSPISGHRSVSWYQQTPGQGLQFLFEYFSETQRNKGNFPGRFSGRQFSNSRSEMNVSTLELGDSALYLCASTTDSGRTEQFFGPGTRLTVL.

This clonotype came up many times. The V and J genes are TRBV25-1 and TRBJ2-7; 10 positions agree with TRBD1. Germline V gives CDR1 MGHDK, CDR2 SYGVNS. The CDR3 loop spans 14 amino acids. Trimming at V came to 5 bases and at J to 3 bases, leaving 4 bases not matched to a gene. CDR3 loop: CASSKTGGDYEQYF. CDR3 sequence (DNA): TGTGCCAGCAGTAAGACAGGGGGCGACTACGAGCAGTACTTC.

In its sample, this clonotype was seen many times. This chain connects TRBV10-3 to TRBJ2-1, with TRBD1 matching 8 bases. The CDR3 sequence is 14 residues long. J was trimmed by 16 bases and V by 2 bases; bases with no gene match: 13. Germline lookup yields CDR1 ENHRY and CDR2 SYGVKD. Here the CDR3 reads CAISESELGQGLFF. The CDR3 nucleotides read TGTGCCATCAGTGAGAGCGAGCTAGGACAGGGCTTATTCTTC.

This clonotype was picked up many times. This chain joins TRBV29-1 and TRBJ2-1; a weak D match, TRBD2 (6 bases). The CDR3 length is 11 residues. Germline V gives CDR1 SQVTM, CDR2 ANQGSEA. Trimming shortened V by 3 bases and J by 6 bases, and 6 bases separated the two germline ends. The CDR3 loop is CSVEGGNEQFF. The CDR3 nucleotides are TGCAGCGTTGAGGGAGGCAATGAGCAGTTCTTC.

The chain uses TRBV28 and TRBJ2-1, with D unresolved. The ends were cut back, 5 bases at V and 7 bases at J, with 12 bases in the middle. The CDR3 runs to 13 residues. Germline CDR1 and CDR2: MDHEN and SYDVKM. CDR3 region: CASSSDVGNEQFF. The CDR3 nucleotides read TGTGCCAGCAGTAGTGACGTGGGGAATGAGCAGTTCTTC.

The table lists this clonotype with a few counts. CDR3 coding DNA: TGTGCCAGCACCTTCAAGACTAGCGGGAGTTTCGGTTCCTACGAGCAGTACTTC. Protein: CASTFKTSGSFGSYEQYF. V usage is TRBV11-2 and J usage is TRBJ2-7; 12 bases are shared with TRBD2. The CDR3 spans 18 residues. V lost 7 bases and J lost 1; bases outside the gene matches: 14. Germline V gives CDR1 SGHAT, CDR2 FQNNGV.

The chain has TRBV28 and TRBJ1-2; D is possibly TRBD1 (5 bases). CDR1 and CDR2 from the germline V gene are MDHEN and SYDVKM. Between the trimmed V and J ends, which lost 7 bases and 0 bases, there was a span of 9 bases. The CDR3 has 13 residues. The DNA for the CDR3 is TGTGCCAGCACCATGACAGCTAACTATGGCTACACCTTC. It codes for CASTMTANYGYTF.

The CDR3 is CSALPHRGPAAGELFF. The CDR3 nucleotides are TGCAGTGCCCTCCCCCACAGGGGGCCTGCGGCGGGGGAGCTGTTTTTT. The chain combines TRBV20-1 with TRBJ2-2; the match to TRBD1 covers 9 bases. This CDR3 contains 16 residues. Germline V CDR1 and CDR2: DFQATT, SNEGSKA (reference sequence). The V and J ends lost 6 bases and 8 bases, in that order; junction bases with no gene match: 16.

This clonotype was detected ten times or more. The chain combines TRBV29-1 with TRBJ2-7; possible D gene TRBD2, 6 bases. The CDR3 totals 14 residues. V was shortened by 4 bases and J by 4 bases, with 17 bases between the two germline ends. Germline V gene lookup returns CDR1 SQVTM and CDR2 ANQGSEA. The DNA for the CDR3 is TGCAGCGTTGCTCTCCGGGACTTCGGGTACGAGCAGTACTTC. It encodes CSVALRDFGYEQYF.

V is TRBV12-3 or TRBV12-4 and J is TRBJ2-1; D is possibly TRBD1 (5 bases). The CDR3 is made up of 15 amino acids. Trimming stripped 7 bases from V and 6 bases from J, with 19 bases between. This CDR3 is CASNVASRAANEQFF. DNA of the CDR3: TGTGCCAGCAACGTGGCCAGCAGGGCGGCCAATGAGCAGTTCTTC.

This clonotype was seen repeatedly, ten times or more. CDR3 sequence: CASSPRPPRHEQFF. As DNA, the CDR3 is TGTGCCAGCAGCCCTAGGCCCCCCCGCCATGAGCAGTTCTTC. The chain is built from TRBV7-2 and TRBJ2-1, with D uncertain. Trimming removed 5 bases from V and 8 bases from J, with 16 bases in between. In germline, CDR1 is SGHTA, CDR2 FQGNSA. The CDR3 consists of 14 residues.

This clonotype appeared a few times. V and J are TRBV30 and TRBJ2-3; D is possibly TRBD2 (5 bases). V shed 3 bases and J shed 0 bases, with 16 bases lying between them. Per the germline V gene, CDR1 is GTSNPN and CDR2 is SVGIG (reference sequence). The CDR3 has 16 residues. CDR3 sequence: CAWSVPGITSTDTQYF. For the CDR3, the DNA is TGTGCCTGGAGCGTTCCCGGGATTACTAGCACAGATACGCAGTATTTT.

The chain carries TRBV7-8 and TRBJ2-7; no reliable D call. Trimming shortened V by 4 bases and J by 6 bases, and 13 bases separated the two germline ends. In germline, CDR1 is SGHVS, CDR2 FQNEAQ. The length of the CDR3 is 13 residues. CDR3 bases: TGTGCCAGCAGCTCCCCCTATCCCGTCGAGCAGTACTTC. Protein sequence: CASSSPYPVEQYF. Filled out from reference TRBV7-8 and TRBJ2-7, the complete variable domain reads GAGVSQSPRYKVAKRGQDVALRCDPISGHVSLFWYQQALGQGPEFLTYFQNEAQLDKSGLPSDRFFAERPEGSVSTLKIQRTQQEDSAVYLCASSSPYPVEQYFGPGTRLTVT.

V is TRBV4-3 and J is TRBJ2-7, with TRBD1 matching 9 bases. This CDR3 has 16 residues. The J segment lost 4 bases and the V segment lost 2 bases, leaving 9 bases of the junction unmatched. Germline assignment: CDR1 LGHNA and CDR2 YSLEER. The CDR3 here is CASSQSTGQGFYEQYF. DNA for the CDR3: TGCGCCAGCAGCCAATCAACGGGACAGGGTTTTTACGAGCAGTACTTC.

The V and J genes are TRBV25-1 and TRBJ1-1; D uncertain. Germline CDR1 and CDR2: MGHDK and SYGVNS. V lost 4 bases and J 4 bases, leaving 7 bases between the germline ends. The CDR3 has 12 residues. This CDR3 reads CASSGRVTEAFF. For the CDR3, the DNA is TGTGCCAGCAGTGGGAGGGTCACTGAAGCTTTCTTT.

This clonotype was counted ten times or more. This rearrangement joins TRBV10-3 to TRBJ1-2; no clear D gene. Germline values: CDR1 ENHRY, CDR2 SYGVKD. V lost 0 bases, J lost 0 bases, and 8 bases lay in between. The CDR3 runs 15 residues. The CDR3 coding sequence is TGTGCCATCAGTGAGTCTCAGCCCTCTAACTATGGCTACACCTTC. Translation gives CAISESQPSNYGYTF.

The V call is TRBV24-1, the J call TRBJ1-1; D may be TRBD1 (6 bases). Germline CDR1 KGHDR, CDR2 SFDVKD. This CDR3 has 16 residues. With 4 bases removed from V and 8 bases from J, the gap between germline ends came to 22 bases. CDR3 region: CATSETNIRGGCEAFF. As DNA, the CDR3 is TGTGCCACCAGTGAGACCAATATCAGGGGAGGGTGCGAAGCTTTCTTT.

This clonotype showed up just a few times. The chain combines TRBV7-2 with TRBJ2-1; D could derive from TRBD1 or TRBD2 (5 bases each). Trimming stripped 5 bases from V and 10 bases from J, with 9 bases between. From germline, CDR1 is SGHTA and CDR2 FQGNSA. This CDR3 has 11 residues. The CDR3 reads CASSQWGEQFF. As DNA, the CDR3 is TGTGCCAGCAGCCAGTGGGGGGAGCAGTTCTTC.

J is TRBJ2-1 and V is TRBV7-2, with D maybe TRBD2 (5 bases). The CDR3 totals 15 residues. Germline V gene lookup returns CDR1 SGHTA and CDR2 FQGNSA. V lost 5 bases, J lost 3 bases, and 14 bases lay in between. DNA for the CDR3: TGTGCCAGCAGCCGGGAAGCTGACTACTACAATGAGCAGTTCTTC. Translation: CASSREADYYNEQFF.